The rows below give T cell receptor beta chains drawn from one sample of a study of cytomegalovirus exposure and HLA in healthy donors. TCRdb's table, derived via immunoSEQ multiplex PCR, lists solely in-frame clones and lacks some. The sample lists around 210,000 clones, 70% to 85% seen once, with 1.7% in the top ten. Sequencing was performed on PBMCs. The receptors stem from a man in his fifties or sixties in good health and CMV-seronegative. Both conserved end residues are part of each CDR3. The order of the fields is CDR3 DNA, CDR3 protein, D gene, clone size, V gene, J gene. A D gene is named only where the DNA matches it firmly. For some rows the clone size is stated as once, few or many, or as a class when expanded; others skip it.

DNA: TGTGCCAGCAGCTTACCCATGGCGGCCGCGGCCCAGTACTTC
CDR3: CASSLPMAAAAQYF
D: NA
size: NA
V: TRBV7-7
J: TRBJ2-5

DNA: TGCAGCGTTGAACAGGGTAGGGATCAGCCCCAGCATTTT
CDR3: CSVEQGRDQPQHF
D: NA
size: NA
V: TRBV29-1
J: TRBJ1-5

DNA: TGTGCCAGCACCCTTAAAGAGACCCAGTACTTC
CDR3: CASTLKETQYF
D: NA
size: few
V: TRBV6-1
J: TRBJ2-5

DNA: TGTGCCAGCAGCTTGACAGGGGGAGTTGAAGCTTTCTTT
CDR3: CASSLTGGVEAFF
D: TRBD1
size: NA
V: TRBV7-9
J: TRBJ1-1

DNA: TGCGCCAGCAGCCAAGATCGGACAGGGGGCTACAATGAGCAGTTCTTC
CDR3: CASSQDRTGGYNEQFF
D: TRBD1
size: NA
V: TRBV4-1
J: TRBJ2-1

DNA: TGTGCCAGCAGCCCGACGGGACTAGCGGTCCAAGAGACCCAGTACTTC
CDR3: CASSPTGLAVQETQYF
D: TRBD2
size: NA
V: TRBV5-4
J: TRBJ2-5

DNA: TGTGCCAGCAGTTTCGCAGCGAAGGACAGGGGGCGTGGGAAGCAGTACTTC
CDR3: CASSFAAKDRGRGKQYF
D: TRBD1
size: once
V: TRBV28
J: TRBJ2-7

DNA: TGTGCCAGCAGTTTGAGAATGAACACTGAAGCTTTCTTT
CDR3: CASSLRMNTEAFF
D: NA
size: NA
V: TRBV6-6
J: TRBJ1-1

DNA: TGTGCCAGCAGCCCCAGTCTTACTAGCGGGGAGCAGTACTTC
CDR3: CASSPSLTSGEQYF
D: TRBD2
size: NA
V: TRBV14
J: TRBJ2-7

DNA: TGTGCCAGCTCTCGGACGGGGGGCAATCAGCCCCAGCATTTT
CDR3: CASSRTGGNQPQHF
D: NA
size: few
V: TRBV6-6
J: TRBJ1-5

DNA: TGCGCCAGCAGCTTGGAGCAGAACACTGAAGCTTTCTTT
CDR3: CASSLEQNTEAFF
D: NA
size: NA
V: TRBV5-1
J: TRBJ1-1

DNA: TGTGCCAGTAGTATATTTGCCGCCGGGAGCAATCAGCCCCAGCATTTT
CDR3: CASSIFAAGSNQPQHF
D: NA
size: NA
V: TRBV19
J: TRBJ1-5

DNA: TGTGCCACCAGGGACATGGACGAGCAGTACTTC
CDR3: CATRDMDEQYF
D: NA
size: NA
V: TRBV15
J: TRBJ2-7

DNA: TGCGCCAGCAGCTTTTCGGGATCTTACAATGAGCAGTTCTTC
CDR3: CASSFSGSYNEQFF
D: NA
size: NA
V: TRBV5-1
J: TRBJ2-1

DNA: TGTGCCAGCAGCTTACGCAGGGATCACGGGGAGCTGTTTTTT
CDR3: CASSLRRDHGELFF
D: NA
size: once
V: TRBV7-9
J: TRBJ2-2

DNA: TGTGCCAGCAGAGGACTTAACACTGAAGCTTTCTTT
CDR3: CASRGLNTEAFF
D: NA
size: NA
V: TRBV27
J: TRBJ1-1

DNA: TGTGCCAGCAGCTTGTATGGGGGCAGGGCATCCTACGAGCAGTACTTC
CDR3: CASSLYGGRASYEQYF
D: NA
size: NA
V: TRBV5-6
J: TRBJ2-7

DNA: TGTGCCAGCAGTGATCAGGGGGATTACTACGAGCAGTACTTC
CDR3: CASSDQGDYYEQYF
D: TRBD1
size: NA
V: TRBV25-1
J: TRBJ2-7

DNA: TGTGCCTGGGTGGCAGGGGGCGGGAGCACTGAAGCTTTCTTT
CDR3: CAWVAGGGSTEAFF
D: TRBD1
size: NA
V: TRBV30
J: TRBJ1-1

DNA: TGTGCCAGCAGTTTATACAGGGCTATGAACACTGAAGCTTTCTTT
CDR3: CASSLYRAMNTEAFF
D: NA
size: NA
V: TRBV28
J: TRBJ1-1

DNA: TGTGCCAGCAGCTTTCACGTAGTTCTAGCGGGATCGACAGATACGCAGTATTTT
CDR3: CASSFHVVLAGSTDTQYF
D: TRBD2
size: NA
V: TRBV11-2
J: TRBJ2-3

DNA: TGTGCCTGGAGTGTAGACAGGGGGATCTACGAGCAGTACTTC
CDR3: CAWSVDRGIYEQYF
D: TRBD1
size: NA
V: TRBV30
J: TRBJ2-7

DNA: TGTGCCAGCAGCTCTGGGGTCCAGGGTGGTGCTAATGAAAAACTGTTTTTT
CDR3: CASSSGVQGGANEKLFF
D: NA
size: NA
V: TRBV5-5
J: TRBJ1-4

DNA: TGTGCCAGCAGCCTATCAGGGTCGAAATCAGACACTGAAGCTTTCTTT
CDR3: CASSLSGSKSDTEAFF
D: NA
size: NA
V: TRBV11-2
J: TRBJ1-1

DNA: TGTGCCAGCAGGCCGGGACTTCGCACAGATACGCAGTATTTT
CDR3: CASRPGLRTDTQYF
D: NA
size: NA
V: TRBV5-8
J: TRBJ2-3

DNA: TGTGCCAGCAGCCTAGGGACAGGGGGTTTAGCAGATACGCAGTATTTT
CDR3: CASSLGTGGLADTQYF
D: TRBD1
size: NA
V: TRBV5-8
J: TRBJ2-3

DNA: TGTGCCACCAGCAGGGACAGCCAGAACGCAGGGGCTTTCTTT
CDR3: CATSRDSQNAGAFF
D: NA
size: NA
V: TRBV15
J: TRBJ1-1

DNA: TGTGCCAGCAGCTTGGGACAGGGCCTCCCCCAAGAGACCCAGTACTTC
CDR3: CASSLGQGLPQETQYF
D: TRBD1
size: NA
V: TRBV5-5
J: TRBJ2-5

DNA: TGTGCCACCAGCGGGCAGGCCGCCTTATCCTACAATGAGCAGTTCTTC
CDR3: CATSGQAALSYNEQFF
D: NA
size: few
V: TRBV15
J: TRBJ2-1

DNA: TGTGCCACCAGCGGCCCACAGGGGTTTCAGCCCCAGCATTTT
CDR3: CATSGPQGFQPQHF
D: TRBD1
size: NA
V: TRBV15
J: TRBJ1-5

DNA: TGTGCCAGTACCGACACCCTCAATCAGCCCCAGCATTTT
CDR3: CASTDTLNQPQHF
D: NA
size: NA
V: TRBV19
J: TRBJ1-5

DNA: TGTGCCAGCAGCCCACCCCGGGACAGGAATTCACCCCTCCACTTT
CDR3: CASSPPRDRNSPLHF
D: TRBD1
size: NA
V: TRBV5-6
J: TRBJ1-6

DNA: TGTGCCAGCACCAAAACGAGGCCGGGAGGGGGGGGTGAGCAGTTCTTC
CDR3: CASTKTRPGGGGEQFF
D: TRBD2
size: NA
V: TRBV28
J: TRBJ2-1

DNA: TGTGCCAGCAGCTTGAAGCGGGAGGGCGGGGAGCAGTACTTC
CDR3: CASSLKREGGEQYF
D: TRBD2
size: once
V: TRBV5-6
J: TRBJ2-7

DNA: TGTGCCAGCAGAAAGGGACTATACAATGAGCAGTTCTTC
CDR3: CASRKGLYNEQFF
D: TRBD2
size: NA
V: TRBV6-5
J: TRBJ2-1

DNA: TGTGCCAGCAGTTTGGGGGACACCACAGATACGCAGTATTTT
CDR3: CASSLGDTTDTQYF
D: NA
size: NA
V: TRBV27
J: TRBJ2-3

DNA: TGTGCCAGCTGTCAGCGGGTGGATGAGCAGTTCTTC
CDR3: CASCQRVDEQFF
D: NA
size: NA
V: TRBV2
J: TRBJ2-1

DNA: TGCGCCAGCAGCCAAGAGAGCCAGTTAGCAAACGAGCAGTACTTC
CDR3: CASSQESQLANEQYF
D: NA
size: few
V: TRBV4-1
J: TRBJ2-7

DNA: TGCGCCAGCAGCCTGATGGGACAGGGGAAGAACTATGGCTACACCTTC
CDR3: CASSLMGQGKNYGYTF
D: TRBD1
size: NA
V: TRBV5-1
J: TRBJ1-2

DNA: TGTGCCAGCAGCGCACTAGCGGGGAGCTCCTACAATGAGCAGTTCTTC
CDR3: CASSALAGSSYNEQFF
D: TRBD2
size: NA
V: TRBV5-5
J: TRBJ2-1

DNA: TGTGCCAGTTTAGACAGCCCGGGGGTTTATAGCAATCAGCCCCAGCATTTT
CDR3: CASLDSPGVYSNQPQHF
D: NA
size: NA
V: TRBV28
J: TRBJ1-5

DNA: TGCGCCAGCAGTGAGGACAGACCGGTCGGAGATACGCAGTATTTT
CDR3: CASSEDRPVGDTQYF
D: NA
size: NA
V: TRBV10-1
J: TRBJ2-3

DNA: TGTGCCAGCAGTTTATTCACCCGGGGTAGCGGGAGTACGGATACGCAGTATTTT
CDR3: CASSLFTRGSGSTDTQYF
D: TRBD2
size: NA
V: TRBV28
J: TRBJ2-3

DNA: TGTGCCAGCAGTTCCGGGACAGGGGGGCTACTGTCTGGGGCCAACGTCCTGACTTTC
CDR3: CASSSGTGGLLSGANVLTF
D: TRBD1
size: NA
V: TRBV11-3
J: TRBJ2-6

DNA: TGTGCCAGCAGCTTATGGGGGCTGATCAATCAGCCCCAGCATTTT
CDR3: CASSLWGLINQPQHF
D: NA
size: NA
V: TRBV5-6
J: TRBJ1-5

DNA: TGTGCCAGCTCACCACAGGGGGCGCCGGGGGAAAAACTGTTTTTT
CDR3: CASSPQGAPGEKLFF
D: TRBD1
size: NA
V: TRBV18
J: TRBJ1-4

DNA: TGTGCCAGCAGTCTGGAGGGCAGGGATAATGAGCAGTTCTTC
CDR3: CASSLEGRDNEQFF
D: NA
size: NA
V: TRBV2
J: TRBJ2-1

DNA: TGTGCCAGTAGTCCAGTTGACCCCGGGAGAGTGACTGAAGCTTTCTTT
CDR3: CASSPVDPGRVTEAFF
D: NA
size: NA
V: TRBV19
J: TRBJ1-1

DNA: TGTGCCAGCAGCTTGGTGGGGACAGCTAACACCGGGGAGCTGTTTTTT
CDR3: CASSLVGTANTGELFF
D: TRBD1
size: NA
V: TRBV5-4
J: TRBJ2-2

DNA: TGTGCCAGCACCCAGGTCGCTCATGGGCCCCAGCATTTT
CDR3: CASTQVAHGPQHF
D: NA
size: NA
V: TRBV6-5
J: TRBJ1-5

DNA: TGCGCCAGCAGCTTGGCGGTAGCGGGCACAGATACGCAGTATTTT
CDR3: CASSLAVAGTDTQYF
D: NA
size: NA
V: TRBV5-1
J: TRBJ2-3

DNA: TGCGCCAGCAGCCACAGAGCGGGGGCGCCCACCGGGGAGCTGTTTTTT
CDR3: CASSHRAGAPTGELFF
D: TRBD2
size: NA
V: TRBV4-1
J: TRBJ2-2

DNA: TGTGCCAGCTCCCCCGGGACAGGGCCGAACTACGAGCAGTACTTC
CDR3: CASSPGTGPNYEQYF
D: TRBD1
size: once
V: TRBV18
J: TRBJ2-7

DNA: TGCGCCAGCAGTGAGTCGTTACACGATGAGCAGTTCTTC
CDR3: CASSESLHDEQFF
D: NA
size: NA
V: TRBV10-1
J: TRBJ2-1

DNA: TGTGCCAGCAGCCTGACAGGGACCAAACTGTTTTTT
CDR3: CASSLTGTKLFF
D: TRBD1
size: NA
V: TRBV6-1
J: TRBJ1-4

DNA: TGTGCCAGCAGGGATACAGAAAACACTGAAGCTTTCTTT
CDR3: CASRDTENTEAFF
D: NA
size: NA
V: TRBV6-6
J: TRBJ1-1

DNA: TGTGCCAGCAGTGCGGAGGCGCTAGCCAAAAACATTCAGTACTTC
CDR3: CASSAEALAKNIQYF
D: NA
size: NA
V: TRBV2
J: TRBJ2-4